A selection of T cell receptor beta chains follows, all from one sample in a study of cytomegalovirus exposure and HLA in healthy donors. Clones were read by immunoSEQ multiplex PCR, and TCRdb kept only the in-frame ones, dropping some. The top ten hold 1.9% of the sample, which has 95,000 to 150,000 clones, 15% seen once. The sequenced material came from PBMCs. These receptor sequences come from a young woman in good health and CMV-seronegative. Each CDR3 is given with its conserved first and last residue. The D gene is left open where the match is weak. Where a row states a size, it is once, few, many or the class of an expanded clone; other rows omit it.

abundance	d_gene	v_gene	j_gene	CDR3aa	CDR3nt
few	TRBD1	TRBV25-1	TRBJ1-1	CASRGTGKNTEAFF	TGTGCCAGCAGGGGGACAGGGAAGAACACTGAAGCTTTCTTT
.	.	TRBV9	TRBJ2-2	CASSVAPGGRTGELFF	TGTGCCAGCAGCGTGGCCCCCGGAGGGCGGACCGGGGAGCTGTTTTTT
.	TRBD2	TRBV15	TRBJ2-1	CATSRISGSPYNEQFF	TGTGCCACCAGCAGAATTAGCGGGAGCCCCTACAATGAGCAGTTCTTC
.	TRBD1	TRBV5-5	TRBJ1-2	CASSTAGGYGYTF	TGTGCCAGCAGCACCGCAGGGGGTTATGGCTACACCTTC
.	TRBD2	TRBV11-3	TRBJ2-1	CASSSLAGGLNEQFF	TGTGCCAGCAGCTCGCTAGCGGGGGGGCTCAATGAGCAGTTCTTC
.	TRBD1	TRBV6-1	TRBJ2-1	CASRSWTGGGNEQFF	TGTGCCAGCAGATCATGGACAGGGGGGGGCAATGAGCAGTTCTTC
.	.	TRBV19	TRBJ1-2	CAGSRAGGYTF	TGTGCCGGGAGTCGGGCGGGTGGCTACACCTTC
.	.	TRBV5-1	TRBJ2-5	CASSPAGAGKETQYF	TGCGCCAGCAGCCCCGCCGGGGCGGGGAAAGAGACCCAGTACTTC
few	.	TRBV7-3	TRBJ2-1	CASSSRGQRETGNEQFF	TGTGCCAGCAGTTCAAGGGGGCAGCGGGAGACTGGCAATGAGCAGTTCTTC
few	.	TRBV4-2	TRBJ2-1	CASSQVNQGYNEQFF	TGTGCCAGCAGCCAAGTAAACCAGGGGTACAATGAGCAGTTCTTC
.	.	TRBV7-2	TRBJ1-5	CASSPRAGATEPQHF	TGTGCCAGCAGCCCTAGGGCGGGGGCAACGGAGCCCCAGCATTTT
few	TRBD2	TRBV30	TRBJ2-5	CAWSWRGTRETQYF	TGTGCCTGGAGTTGGCGGGGGACGCGAGAGACCCAGTACTTC
few	.	TRBV5-5	TRBJ1-4	CASSFLQESEKLFF	TGTGCCAGCAGCTTTTTACAGGAGAGTGAAAAACTGTTTTTT
few	TRBD1	TRBV2	TRBJ1-3	CASSGTGGNTIYF	TGTGCCAGCAGTGGGACAGGTGGAAACACCATATATTTT
few	.	TRBV5-8	TRBJ2-1	CASTSDASGRSRGYNEQFF	TGTGCCAGCACCTCGGACGCTAGCGGAAGGTCCAGGGGATACAATGAGCAGTTCTTC
few	TRBD1	TRBV5-4	TRBJ1-3	CASSFRQGPRNSGNTIYF	TGTGCCAGCAGCTTTCGACAGGGCCCAAGAAACTCTGGAAACACCATATATTTT
.	.	TRBV4-2	TRBJ2-3	CASSRELDTQYF	TGTGCCAGCAGCCGAGAACTAGATACGCAGTATTTT
.	.	TRBV30	TRBJ1-3	CAWDPGGNTIYF	TGTGCCTGGGACCCGGGTGGAAACACCATATATTTT
few	TRBD1	TRBV18	TRBJ2-7	CASSPQGFRQGGYEQYF	TGTGCCAGCTCACCCCAAGGGTTTAGACAGGGTGGTTACGAGCAGTACTTC
.	.	TRBV2	TRBJ1-5	CASSGEHQPQHF	TGTGCCAGCAGTGGGGAGCACCAGCCCCAGCATTTT
.	.	TRBV6-1	TRBJ2-2	CASSEFGPNTGELFF	TGTGCCAGCAGTGAATTTGGCCCGAACACCGGGGAGCTGTTTTTT
few	.	TRBV27	TRBJ1-1	CASSSAGTLNTEAFF	TGTGCCAGCAGTTCTGCCGGGACTCTAAACACTGAAGCTTTCTTT
few	TRBD1	TRBV11-2	TRBJ1-1	CASSRTRGVTEAFF	TGTGCCAGCAGTCGAACCAGGGGGGTGACTGAAGCTTTCTTT
.	.	TRBV12-2	TRBJ1-5	CASRRQVTNQPQHF	TGTGCAAGTCGGCGACAGGTTACCAATCAGCCCCAGCATTTT
.	TRBD1	TRBV5-1	TRBJ1-1	CASSLGQSNTEAFF	TGCGCCAGCAGTCTGGGACAGTCGAACACTGAAGCTTTCTTT
.	TRBD2	TRBV30	TRBJ2-5	CAWSRGLGQETQYF	TGTGCCTGGAGTCGGGGACTAGGGCAAGAGACTCAGTACTTC
few	TRBD1	TRBV28	TRBJ1-1	CASRTGQGEAFF	TGTGCCAGCAGGACGGGACAGGGTGAAGCTTTCTTT
.	.	TRBV28	TRBJ1-2	CASTLGGVYGYTF	TGTGCCAGCACCTTAGGGGGGGTTTATGGCTACACCTTC
few	.	TRBV4-1	TRBJ2-7	CASSQSRGADEQYF	TGCGCCAGCAGCCAATCCCGGGGGGCCGACGAGCAGTACTTC
few	TRBD1	TRBV28	TRBJ1-1	CASSLQGGGTEAFF	TGTGCCAGCAGTCTACAGGGGGGGGGTACTGAAGCTTTCTTT
few	.	TRBV5-4	TRBJ2-6	CASSRETGANVLTF	TGTGCCAGCAGCCGGGAAACTGGGGCCAACGTCCTGACTTTC
.	TRBD1	TRBV27	TRBJ2-3	CASSRTTGYTQYF	TGTGCCAGCAGCCGGACGACAGGGTATACGCAGTATTTT
.	TRBD1	TRBV29-1	TRBJ1-2	CSVEPLQGPYGYTF	TGCAGCGTAGAACCCTTACAGGGGCCCTATGGCTACACCTTC
few	.	TRBV2	TRBJ1-6	CASSEMRRGGSPLHF	TGTGCCAGCAGTGAAATGAGGAGGGGTGGTTCACCCCTCCACTTT
.	.	TRBV6-6	TRBJ2-2	CASSSYRQKSGELFF	TGTGCCAGCAGTTCTTATCGACAGAAGTCCGGGGAGCTGTTTTTT
.	TRBD2	TRBV2	TRBJ2-7	CASTSLAGSHEQYF	TGTGCCAGCACATCTCTAGCGGGGTCCCACGAGCAGTACTTC
.	.	TRBV5-1	TRBJ1-4	CASRSYAGDEKLFF	TGCGCCAGCCGTTCTTATGCGGGGGACGAAAAACTGTTTTTT
.	.	TRBV9	TRBJ1-1	CASSVDPVNTEAFF	TGTGCCAGCAGCGTAGACCCGGTGAACACTGAAGCTTTCTTT
few	.	TRBV6-1	TRBJ2-5	CASGRRAWETQYF	TGTGCCAGCGGCCGGAGGGCCTGGGAGACCCAGTACTTC
few	.	TRBV27	TRBJ2-7	CASSFTSSSYEQYF	TGTGCCAGCAGTTTCACTAGCAGCTCCTACGAGCAGTACTTC
.	.	TRBV19	TRBJ1-4	CASSFAGVLNEKLFF	TGTGCCAGTAGTTTCGCAGGGGTCTTGAATGAAAAACTGTTTTTT
.	.	TRBV7-9	TRBJ2-2	CASSHQKNTGELFF	TGTGCCAGCAGCCATCAAAAAAACACCGGGGAGCTGTTTTTT
few	TRBD2	TRBV7-9	TRBJ2-2	CASRPQRISGGSTGELFF	TGTGCCAGCCGCCCTCAGCGTATCAGCGGGGGGTCGACCGGGGAGCTGTTTTTT
.	TRBD2	TRBV29-1	TRBJ2-1	CSVGLQRGNNEQFF	TGCAGCGTGGGACTCCAGCGGGGGAACAATGAGCAGTTCTTC
.	.	TRBV27	TRBJ2-3	CASSTGGSTDTQYF	TGTGCCAGCAGCACTGGGGGCAGCACAGATACGCAGTATTTT
few	.	TRBV5-6	TRBJ1-6	CASSTLGGQNSPLHF	TGTGCCAGCAGCACCCTCGGGGGGCAAAATTCACCCCTCCACTTT
.	TRBD1	TRBV19	TRBJ1-1	CASSMGTGFTEAFF	TGTGCCAGTAGTATGGGGACAGGGTTCACTGAAGCTTTCTTT
few	TRBD2	TRBV2	TRBJ2-1	CASTAGLAVGNEQFF	TGTGCCAGCACCGCGGGACTAGCGGTTGGAAATGAGCAGTTCTTC
few	.	TRBV2	TRBJ1-6	CASSDRTPYYNSPLHF	TGTGCCAGCAGCGACAGGACACCGTACTATAATTCACCCCTCCACTTT
few	.	TRBV25-1	TRBJ2-3	CASTHRVADTQYF	TGTGCCAGCACCCACAGGGTTGCAGATACGCAGTATTTT
few	.	TRBV30	TRBJ1-1	CAWSNKNTEAFF	TGTGCCTGGAGTAACAAGAACACTGAAGCTTTCTTT
.	.	TRBV6-6	TRBJ2-7	CASSSGPRGEQYF	TGTGCCAGCAGTTCAGGCCCCCGAGGGGAGCAGTACTTC
.	TRBD2	TRBV27	TRBJ2-1	CASSLSSGGGGEQFF	TGTGCCAGCAGTTTATCTTCGGGCGGGGGTGGGGAGCAGTTCTTC
.	.	TRBV18	TRBJ1-1	CASSTTVNTEAFF	TGTGCCAGCTCAACGACAGTGAACACTGAAGCTTTCTTT
.	TRBD2	TRBV13	TRBJ2-7	CASSLAGLAGGKYEQYF	TGTGCCAGCAGCTTAGCAGGTCTAGCGGGAGGGAAATACGAGCAGTACTTC
few	.	TRBV7-6	TRBJ2-7	CASSSLRGRTYEQYF	TGTGCCAGCAGCTCATTGAGGGGGAGAACCTACGAGCAGTACTTC
few	.	TRBV7-3	TRBJ1-5	CASSLWGGQPQHF	TGTGCCAGCAGCTTATGGGGGGGCCAGCCCCAGCATTTT
few	.	TRBV6-1	TRBJ1-5	CASVAVSMVEPQHF	TGTGCCAGCGTGGCCGTCAGTATGGTGGAGCCCCAGCATTTT
few	.	TRBV9	TRBJ2-5	CASSVDNSGPRLQETQYF	TGTGCCAGCAGCGTAGATAACAGCGGACCGAGACTCCAAGAGACCCAGTACTTC
few	TRBD2	TRBV20-1	TRBJ2-1	CSATLANEQFF	TGCAGTGCTACACTAGCGAATGAGCAGTTCTTC